The T cell receptor (beta chain) described here comes from a study of OX40 agonist ivuxolimab in advanced cancers. Across the study: Treatment of patients was with ivuxolimab, an agonistic anti-OX40 (CD134) antibody. The study, taken as a whole, reports: The 0.1-3.0 mg/kg partial responders had among the lowest clonal expansion. More expanded clones were found, on average, in CD8+ than in CD4+ T cells.

A remark on this clone: Antigen specificity is unknown.

Measured with immunoSEQ multiplex PCR; TCRdb has only the in-frame clones, and not every one. Here the sample spans under 90,000 clones, just over 90% being singletons. The germline CDR1 and CDR2 sequences are LNHDA and SQIVND (reference sequence). This CDR3 has 15 residues. Between the trimmed V and J ends, which lost 5 bases and 0 bases, there was a span of 14 bases. At cycle 4 day 1, cycle 7 day 1, and baseline, blood was sampled. The specimen comprised CD4+ or CD8+ T cells sorted from blood, sampled in a trial of the OX40 agonist ivuxolimab. The V gene is TRBV19, the J gene TRBJ2-7; possibly TRBD1 for D (6 bases). This receptor was taken from an adult with an advanced solid tumor such as melanoma, head and neck, liver or kidney cancer. The CDR3 DNA reads as TGTGCCAGTAGTCTTTCGCGGACAGCCTCCTACGAGCAGTACTTC. Translated, it gives CASSLSRTASYEQYF. The whole variable domain, remainder taken from reference TRBV19 and TRBJ2-7, is DGGITQSPKYLFRKEGQNVTLSCEQNLNHDAMYWYRQDPGQGLRLIYYSQIVNDFQKGDIAEGYSVSREKKESFPLTVTSAQKNPTAFYLCASSLSRTASYEQYFGPGTRLTVT.